These T cell receptor beta chains were read from a single sample in a study of beta chain features in type 1 diabetes. Clones were read by immunoSEQ multiplex PCR, and TCRdb kept only the in-frame ones, dropping some. The data contain 630,000 or so clones, over 12% of them singletons. Sequencing used naive CD4+ T cells from blood. The receptors come from a man aged 18-30 years with type 1 diabetes. Both conserved end residues are part of each CDR3. The order of the fields is V gene, D gene, clone size, J gene, CDR3 DNA, CDR3 protein. The D gene is left open where the match is weak. Size tells how often a clone was seen (once, few, many) or the class of an expanded clone, and some rows leave it out.

V gene: TRBV19
D gene: .
clone size: few
J gene: TRBJ1-1
CDR3 DNA: TGTGCCAGTAGTACCCTCCCGGAGAACACTGAAGCTTTCTTT
CDR3 protein: CASSTLPENTEAFF

V gene: TRBV7-9
D gene: .
clone size: .
J gene: TRBJ2-4
CDR3 DNA: TGTGCCAGCAGCTTTGGGGGCATTCAGTACTTC
CDR3 protein: CASSFGGIQYF

V gene: TRBV11-2
D gene: TRBD2
clone size: .
J gene: TRBJ2-5
CDR3 DNA: TGTGCCAGCAGCCTCACTAGCGGCCAAGAGACCCAGTACTTC
CDR3 protein: CASSLTSGQETQYF

V gene: TRBV7-9
D gene: .
clone size: few
J gene: TRBJ1-1
CDR3 DNA: TGTGCCAGCAGCAAGTCCGTTACGGGAGCCGAAGCTTTCTTT
CDR3 protein: CASSKSVTGAEAFF

V gene: TRBV30
D gene: .
clone size: .
J gene: TRBJ2-7
CDR3 DNA: TGTGCCTGGACCCCCGGGGCGATTACCTACGAGCAGTACTTC
CDR3 protein: CAWTPGAITYEQYF

V gene: TRBV11-2
D gene: .
clone size: .
J gene: TRBJ2-3
CDR3 DNA: TGTGCCAGCAGCTTAGCGGGTACAGATACGCAGTATTTT
CDR3 protein: CASSLAGTDTQYF

V gene: TRBV30
D gene: .
clone size: few
J gene: TRBJ2-7
CDR3 DNA: TGTGCCTGGAGTGTACGTGAGCAGTACTTC
CDR3 protein: CAWSVREQYF

V gene: TRBV12-5
D gene: .
clone size: .
J gene: TRBJ2-5
CDR3 DNA: TGTGCTAGTGGTTTAAGGGCAGGAGAGACCCAGTACTTC
CDR3 protein: CASGLRAGETQYF

V gene: TRBV7-9
D gene: .
clone size: few
J gene: TRBJ2-4
CDR3 DNA: TGTGCCAGCAAGGGTGACGGCAGGGATCAGTACTTC
CDR3 protein: CASKGDGRDQYF

V gene: TRBV4-3
D gene: .
clone size: .
J gene: TRBJ1-2
CDR3 DNA: TGCGCCAGCAGCCAAGCGATAGGGGTTGACTATGGCTACACCTTC
CDR3 protein: CASSQAIGVDYGYTF

V gene: TRBV2
D gene: .
clone size: few
J gene: TRBJ2-3
CDR3 DNA: TGTGCCAGCAGTGAACAGGGAAGCACAGATACGCAGTATTTT
CDR3 protein: CASSEQGSTDTQYF

V gene: TRBV25-1
D gene: TRBD2
clone size: .
J gene: TRBJ2-7
CDR3 DNA: TGTGCCAGCAGTGCCCCTAGCGGGGGCTCCTTCCCCGAGCAGTACTTC
CDR3 protein: CASSAPSGGSFPEQYF

V gene: TRBV5-1
D gene: .
clone size: few
J gene: TRBJ2-1
CDR3 DNA: TGCGCCAGCAGCTTCGACAGGACAATAAGCGATGAGCAGTTCTTC
CDR3 protein: CASSFDRTISDEQFF

V gene: TRBV5-6
D gene: .
clone size: .
J gene: TRBJ1-1
CDR3 DNA: TGTGCCAGCAGCCTCGGTACGAGTGACACTGAAGCTTTCTTT
CDR3 protein: CASSLGTSDTEAFF

V gene: TRBV4-1
D gene: TRBD2
clone size: few
J gene: TRBJ2-2
CDR3 DNA: TGCGCCAGCAGCCAGGAGGGACTAGCGGCAAACACCGGGGAGCTGTTTTTT
CDR3 protein: CASSQEGLAANTGELFF

V gene: TRBV7-7
D gene: TRBD1
clone size: .
J gene: TRBJ2-3
CDR3 DNA: TGTGCTAGCAGCCCAGGGGGACGCACAGATACGCAGTATTTT
CDR3 protein: CASSPGGRTDTQYF

V gene: TRBV10-3
D gene: .
clone size: .
J gene: TRBJ1-1
CDR3 DNA: TGTGCCATCAGTGCGGACGGAGAGAACACTGAAGCTTTCTTT
CDR3 protein: CAISADGENTEAFF

V gene: TRBV4-3
D gene: TRBD2
clone size: few
J gene: TRBJ2-1
CDR3 DNA: TGCGCCAGCAGCCAAGGGGTAGCGGGGGGGCAAAGCAATGAGCAGTTCTTC
CDR3 protein: CASSQGVAGGQSNEQFF

V gene: TRBV29-1
D gene: TRBD1
clone size: few
J gene: TRBJ2-7
CDR3 DNA: TGCAGCGTTGAAGGGGGACAGGGGGCTAAAGAGCAGTACTTC
CDR3 protein: CSVEGGQGAKEQYF

V gene: TRBV5-1
D gene: .
clone size: .
J gene: TRBJ1-1
CDR3 DNA: TGCGCCAGCAGCTCATGGAGGGGTAACACTGAAGCTTTCTTT
CDR3 protein: CASSSWRGNTEAFF

V gene: TRBV5-1
D gene: TRBD1
clone size: .
J gene: TRBJ2-7
CDR3 DNA: TGCGCCAGCAGCGGCACAGGGGCCGAGCAGTACTTC
CDR3 protein: CASSGTGAEQYF

V gene: TRBV7-8
D gene: TRBD2
clone size: .
J gene: TRBJ2-5
CDR3 DNA: TGTGCCAGCAGCTTAACTCATAGCGGGCGCGAAGAGACCCAGTACTTC
CDR3 protein: CASSLTHSGREETQYF

V gene: TRBV6-1
D gene: TRBD2
clone size: few
J gene: TRBJ2-1
CDR3 DNA: TGTGCCAGCAGTTCCCCACTAGCGGGGGAGCAGTTCTTC
CDR3 protein: CASSSPLAGEQFF

V gene: TRBV7-2
D gene: .
clone size: few
J gene: TRBJ2-1
CDR3 DNA: TGTGCCAGCAGCTTAGAGGGACTTTACAATGAGCAGTTCTTC
CDR3 protein: CASSLEGLYNEQFF

V gene: TRBV29-1
D gene: .
clone size: few
J gene: TRBJ1-2
CDR3 DNA: TGCAGCGTTGAAGATGAGAAGGGAGAAGGCTATGGCTACACCTTC
CDR3 protein: CSVEDEKGEGYGYTF

V gene: TRBV30
D gene: .
clone size: few
J gene: TRBJ2-5
CDR3 DNA: TGTGCCTGGAGTGTTTTGGAGACCCAGTACTTC
CDR3 protein: CAWSVLETQYF

V gene: TRBV5-4
D gene: .
clone size: few
J gene: TRBJ2-2
CDR3 DNA: TGTGCCAGCAGCTTGGATGGGCGGGCCGGGGAGCTGTTTTTT
CDR3 protein: CASSLDGRAGELFF